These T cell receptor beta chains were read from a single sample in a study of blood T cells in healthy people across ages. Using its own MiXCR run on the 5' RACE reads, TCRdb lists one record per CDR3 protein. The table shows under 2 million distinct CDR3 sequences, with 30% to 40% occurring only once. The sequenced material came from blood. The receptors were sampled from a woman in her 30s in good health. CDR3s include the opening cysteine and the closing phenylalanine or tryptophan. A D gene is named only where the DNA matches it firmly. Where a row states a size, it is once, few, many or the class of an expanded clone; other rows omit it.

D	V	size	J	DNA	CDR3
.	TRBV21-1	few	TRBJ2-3	TGTGCCAGCAGCGGCCAATACGGGCCCACAGATACGCAGTATTTT	CASSGQYGPTDTQYF
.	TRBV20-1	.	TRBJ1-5	TGCAGTGCTAGATGGCAGGGCGGGGGCCAGCCCCAGCATTTT	CSARWQGGGQPQHF
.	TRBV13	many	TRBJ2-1	TGTGCCAGCAGCTTAGAAGCTAATGAGCAGTTCTTC	CASSLEANEQFF
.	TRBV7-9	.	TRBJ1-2	TGTGCCAGCAGTTCTGGTGAACCAATCCGGACGCTGACTAACTATGGCTACACCTTC	CASSSGEPIRTLTNYGYTF
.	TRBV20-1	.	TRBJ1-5	TGCAGTGCTAGCCCCGGCGGGGCTTCTCAGCCCCAGCATTTT	CSASPGGASQPQHF
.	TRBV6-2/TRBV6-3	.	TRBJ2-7	TGTGCCAGCAGTTACGGGGTGGGGTACTCCTACGAGCAGTACTTC	CASSYGVGYSYEQYF
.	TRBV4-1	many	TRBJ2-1	TGCGCCAGCAGGGGGGGATCAGGCGCCTCATTATATGAGCAGTTCTTC	CASRGGSGASLYEQFF
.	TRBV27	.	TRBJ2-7	TGTGCCAGCAGACCCGAGGGGGGGAGGGTCGAGCAGTACTTC	CASRPEGGRVEQYF
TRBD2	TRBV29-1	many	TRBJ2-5	TGCAGCGCTAATCGGGGGACTAGGGAGACCCAGTACTTC	CSANRGTRETQYF
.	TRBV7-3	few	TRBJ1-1	TGTGCCAGCAGCTTAGGAGTCGTCACTGAAGCTTTCTTT	CASSLGVVTEAFF
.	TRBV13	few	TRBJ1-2	TGTGCCAGCAGCTTAGGCGAGTCCTATGGCTACACCTTC	CASSLGESYGYTF
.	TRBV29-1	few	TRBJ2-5	TGCAGCGTTGAAGGGGGGATCAGGGGAGAGGTCCAAGAGACCCAGTACTTC	CSVEGGIRGEVQETQYF
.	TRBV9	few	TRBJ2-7	TGTGCCAGCAGCCTCCAAGCGTACTCCTACGAGCAGTACTTC	CASSLQAYSYEQYF
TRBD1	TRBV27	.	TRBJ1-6	TGTGCCAGCAGTCTCACGGACAGGGTAGGGTCACCCCTCCACTTT	CASSLTDRVGSPLHF
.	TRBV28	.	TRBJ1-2	TGTGCCTCCCTCTTGCCTCTCTTAGGAGGCTACACCTTC	CASLLPLLGGYTF
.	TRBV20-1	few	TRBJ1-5	TGCAGTGCCCTCCCGGACGGGAATCAGCCCCAGCATTTT	CSALPDGNQPQHF
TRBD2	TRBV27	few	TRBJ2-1	TGTGCCAGTTCCCGATTGCCGGGGACTAGCGGGAGCGGATCCTACAATGAGCAGTTCTTC	CASSRLPGTSGSGSYNEQFF